A single sample gave rise to the 10 T cell receptor beta chains below, sequenced in a study of cytomegalovirus exposure and HLA in healthy donors. PCR was performed using 60 Vbeta and 13 Jbeta primers. Libraries were prepared by immunoSEQ multiplex PCR; TCRdb keeps only in-frame clonotypes and omits some of them. Of some 200,000 clones listed, more than 80% are singletons. Sequencing was carried out using PBMCs. These receptors were taken from a boy younger than 18 in good health and CMV-seronegative.

CDR3 nucleotides: TGTGCCAGCAGTCGGATTAATAGCGGGTTCACCTACGAGCAGTACTTC. The encoded protein is CASSRINSGFTYEQYF. The chain joins TRBV27 to TRBJ2-7, with 7 bases lining up with TRBD2. The CDR3 extends over 16 amino acids. Germline V gives CDR1 MNHEY, CDR2 SMNVEV (reference sequence). V gave up 5 bases and J gave up 2 bases; unmatched junction bases: 12.

V and J are TRBV7-2 and TRBJ2-2; TRBD1 aligns across 7 bases. V was pared by 11 bases and J by 1 base, with 7 bases of the junction left unmatched. Germline CDR1 reads SGHTA; CDR2 reads FQGNSA. This CDR3 region has 14 residues. DNA for the CDR3: TGTGCCGCCACGGGACAGATGAACACCGGGGAGCTGTTTTTT. The encoded protein is CAATGQMNTGELFF. Full variable domain (remainder filled in from reference TRBV7-2 and TRBJ2-2): GAGVSQSPSNKVTEKGKDVELRCDPISGHTALYWYRQSLGQGLEFLIYFQGNSAPDKSGLPSDRFSAERTGGSVSTLTIQRTQQEDSAVYLCAATGQMNTGELFFGEGSRLTVL.

In DNA, the CDR3 is TGTGCCAGCAGCCTACTGGACAGGGCCTACGGCTACACCTTC. Translating it yields CASSLLDRAYGYTF. This sequence joins TRBV9 and TRBJ1-2, with 8 bases lining up with TRBD1. Germline V gene lookup returns CDR1 SGDLS and CDR2 YYNGEE. CDR3 length equals 14 residues. Germline trimming cut 4 bases from V and 8 bases from J; bases unmatched to any gene: 10.

This sequence joins TRBV4-2 and TRBJ2-2; D is perhaps TRBD2 (5 bases). Germline assignment: CDR1 LGHNA and CDR2 YNFKEQ. Trimming left V 4 bases short and J 4 bases short, with 13 bases between. The CDR3 is made up of 15 amino acids. The CDR3 region is CASSPNGGGTGELFF. CDR3 bases: TGTGCCAGCAGCCCCAACGGAGGCGGCACCGGGGAGCTGTTTTTT.

This CDR3 is CASSGDSTGELFF. CDR3 nucleotide sequence: TGTGCCAGCAGTGGAGACAGCACCGGGGAGCTGTTTTTT. The rearrangement uses TRBV2 and TRBJ2-2; possibly TRBD1 for D (5 bases). V was trimmed by 4 bases and J by 4 bases, leaving 7 bases between them. The length of the CDR3 is 13 residues. Germline V gene lookup returns CDR1 SNHLY and CDR2 FYNNEI.

This chain connects TRBV6-6 to TRBJ1-5; 10 nucleotides agree with TRBD1. The V gene's germline CDR1 is MNHNY and CDR2 SVGAGI (reference sequence). The CDR3 length is 13 residues. The junction had 3 bases not matched to a gene; V was cut back by 6 bases and J by 7 bases. CDR3 sequence: CASRKGQGQPQHF. CDR3 nucleotides: TGTGCCAGCAGAAAGGGACAGGGGCAGCCCCAGCATTTT.

This clone was recorded a few times. The gene calls are TRBV5-1 and TRBJ2-3; 8 nucleotides align to TRBD2. V trimming: 4 bases; J trimming: 6 bases; junction bases outside the gene matches: 7. The germline V gene has CDR1 SGHRS and CDR2 YFSETQ. There are 14 residues in the CDR3. CDR3 sequence (DNA): TGCGCCAGCAGCCCGGGACTAGAAATTGATACGCAGTATTTT. It specifies CASSPGLEIDTQYF.

The chain has TRBV12-5 and TRBJ1-5; 9 bases fit TRBD1. Germline V CDR1 and CDR2: LGHNT, FRNRAP. The J segment lost 3 bases and the V segment lost 2 bases, leaving 5 bases of the junction unmatched. The CDR3 is 16 residues long. The CDR3: CASGLWGDRDNQPQHF. In nucleotides, the CDR3 is TGTGCTAGTGGTTTGTGGGGGGACAGGGACAATCAGCCCCAGCATTTT.

This clone was detected a few times. The V and J genes are TRBV5-1 and TRBJ2-1; weak D call: TRBD2 (6 bases). Per the germline V gene, CDR1 is SGHRS and CDR2 is YFSETQ. CDR3 length: 16 amino acids. V shed 4 bases and J shed 3 bases, with 17 bases lying between them. The CDR3 region has the DNA TGCGCCAGCAGCCTAACCCTAGCGTCATACTACAATGAGCAGTTCTTC. This gives the protein CASSLTLASYYNEQFF.

This chain links TRBV11-3 with TRBJ1-2; 12 bases map to TRBD1. Trimming removed 4 bases from V and 4 bases from J; junction bases left unmatched: 7. In germline, CDR1 is SGHNT, CDR2 YENEEA. This CDR3 has 16 amino acids. CDR3 in amino acids: CASSSLGQGAFYGYTF. DNA for the CDR3: TGTGCCAGCAGCTCCTTGGGACAGGGGGCTTTCTATGGCTACACCTTC. The variable domain in full, completed from reference TRBV11-3 and TRBJ1-2, reads EAGVVQSPRYKIIEKKQPVAFWCNPISGHNTLYWYLQNLGQGPELLIRYENEEAVDDSQLPKDRFSAERLKGVDSTLKIQPAELGDSAVYLCASSSLGQGAFYGYTFGSGTRLTVV.